A single T cell receptor (beta chain) is shown here with its context. Naive CD8 isolation took CD45RO-negative cells positively selected for CCR7 and excluded terminally differentiated effector memory CD45RA+ cells. Clones were read by immunoSEQ multiplex PCR, and TCRdb kept only the in-frame ones, dropping some. The table lists around 1,900,000 clones, 90% to 95% of them singletons. This specimen comes from a study of shared clonotypes between healthy human individuals. This CDR3 spans 15 amino acids. The J segment lost 4 bases and the V segment lost 7 bases, leaving 11 bases of the junction unmatched. The V gene's germline CDR1 is MNHEY and CDR2 SVGAGI.

Sequenced: naive CD8+ T cells from PBMCs. V and J are TRBV6-5 and TRBJ1-2; 8 positions agree with TRBD1. The TCR originated in a man younger than 35 in good health. Some clones in this sample may be carry-over from other donors' samples. The CDR3 nucleotides are TGTGCCAGCAATCCCGACAGGGGAGGAATCTATGGCTACACCTTC. Encoded protein: CASNPDRGGIYGYTF.